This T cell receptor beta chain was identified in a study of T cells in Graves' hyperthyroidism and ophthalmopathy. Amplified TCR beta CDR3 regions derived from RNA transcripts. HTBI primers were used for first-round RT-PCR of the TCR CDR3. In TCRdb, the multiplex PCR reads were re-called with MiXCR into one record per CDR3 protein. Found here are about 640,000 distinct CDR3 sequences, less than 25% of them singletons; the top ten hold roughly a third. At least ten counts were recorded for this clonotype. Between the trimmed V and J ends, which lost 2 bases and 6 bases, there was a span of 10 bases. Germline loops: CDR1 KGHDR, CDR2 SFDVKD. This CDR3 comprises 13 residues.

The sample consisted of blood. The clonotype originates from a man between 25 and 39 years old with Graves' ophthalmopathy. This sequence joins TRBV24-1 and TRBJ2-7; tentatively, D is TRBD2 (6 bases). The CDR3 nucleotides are TGTGCCACCAGTGATTCCCCCGGGGGCGAGCAGTACTTC. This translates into CATSDSPGGEQYF.